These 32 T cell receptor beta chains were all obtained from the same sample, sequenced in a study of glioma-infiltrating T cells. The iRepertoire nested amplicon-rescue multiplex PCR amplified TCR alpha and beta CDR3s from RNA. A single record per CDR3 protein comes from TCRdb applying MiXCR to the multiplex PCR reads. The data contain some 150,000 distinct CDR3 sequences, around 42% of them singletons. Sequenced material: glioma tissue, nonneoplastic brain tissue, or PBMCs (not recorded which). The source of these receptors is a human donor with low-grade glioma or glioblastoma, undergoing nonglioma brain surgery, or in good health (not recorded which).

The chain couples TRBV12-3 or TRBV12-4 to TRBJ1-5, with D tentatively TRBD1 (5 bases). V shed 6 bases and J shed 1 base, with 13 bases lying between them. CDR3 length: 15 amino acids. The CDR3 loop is CASRAGLLSNQPQHF. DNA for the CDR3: TGTGCCAGCAGAGCGGGACTTTTAAGCAATCAGCCCCAGCATTTT.

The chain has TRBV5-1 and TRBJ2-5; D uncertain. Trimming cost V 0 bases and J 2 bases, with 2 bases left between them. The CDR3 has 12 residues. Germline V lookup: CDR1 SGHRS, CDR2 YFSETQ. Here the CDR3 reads CASSLVQETQYF. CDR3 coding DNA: TGCGCCAGCAGCTTGGTACAAGAGACCCAGTACTTC.

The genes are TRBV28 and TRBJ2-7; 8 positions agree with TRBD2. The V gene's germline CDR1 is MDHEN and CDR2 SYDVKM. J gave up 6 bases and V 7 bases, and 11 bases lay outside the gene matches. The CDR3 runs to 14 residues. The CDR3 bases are TGTGCCAGCACCCCAGCGGGAGAATATGGCGAGCAGTACTTC. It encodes CASTPAGEYGEQYF.

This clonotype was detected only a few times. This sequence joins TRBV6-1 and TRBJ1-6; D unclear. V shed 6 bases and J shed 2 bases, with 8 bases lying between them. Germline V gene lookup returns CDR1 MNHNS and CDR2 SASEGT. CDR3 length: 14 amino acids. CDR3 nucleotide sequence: TGTGCCAGCAGGCTGGGAGCCTATAATTCACCCCTCCACTTT. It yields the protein CASRLGAYNSPLHF.

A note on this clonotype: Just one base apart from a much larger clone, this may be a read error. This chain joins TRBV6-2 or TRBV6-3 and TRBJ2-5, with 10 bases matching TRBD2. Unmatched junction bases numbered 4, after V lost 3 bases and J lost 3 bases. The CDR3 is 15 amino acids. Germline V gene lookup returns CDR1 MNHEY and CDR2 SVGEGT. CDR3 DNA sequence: TGTGCCAGCAGTTATCGCGGACTAGCGGAAGAGACCCAGTACTTC. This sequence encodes CASSYRGLAEETQYF.

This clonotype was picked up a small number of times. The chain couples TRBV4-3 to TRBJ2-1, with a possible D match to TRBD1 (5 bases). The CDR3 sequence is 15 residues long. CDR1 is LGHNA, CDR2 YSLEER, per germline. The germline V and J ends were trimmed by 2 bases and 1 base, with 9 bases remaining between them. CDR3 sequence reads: CASSQIPGSYNEQFF. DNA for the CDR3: TGCGCCAGCAGCCAAATTCCAGGGTCCTACAATGAGCAGTTCTTC.

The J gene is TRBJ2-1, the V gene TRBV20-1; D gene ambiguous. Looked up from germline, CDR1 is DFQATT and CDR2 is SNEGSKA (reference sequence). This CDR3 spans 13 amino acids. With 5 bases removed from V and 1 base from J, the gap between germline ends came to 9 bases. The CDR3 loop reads CSAGRSSYNEQFF. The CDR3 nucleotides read TGCAGTGCTGGACGTAGTTCCTACAATGAGCAGTTCTTC.

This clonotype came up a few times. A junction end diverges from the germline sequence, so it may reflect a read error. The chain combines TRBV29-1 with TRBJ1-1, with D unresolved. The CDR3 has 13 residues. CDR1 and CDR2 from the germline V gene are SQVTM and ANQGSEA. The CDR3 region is CSVTTPGNPEAFF. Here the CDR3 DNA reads TGCAGCGTGACGACCCCGGGGAACCCTGAAGCTTTCTTT.

The chain's CDR3 is CASRTSGTRTQYF. The CDR3 nucleotides read TGTGCCAGCCGGACTAGCGGGACACGTACGCAGTATTTT. This chain connects TRBV2 to TRBJ2-3; 12 bases fit TRBD2. With V trimmed by 8 bases and J by 8 bases, 5 bases remained unmatched. The CDR3 extends over 13 amino acids. The germline V gene has CDR1 SNHLY and CDR2 FYNNEI.

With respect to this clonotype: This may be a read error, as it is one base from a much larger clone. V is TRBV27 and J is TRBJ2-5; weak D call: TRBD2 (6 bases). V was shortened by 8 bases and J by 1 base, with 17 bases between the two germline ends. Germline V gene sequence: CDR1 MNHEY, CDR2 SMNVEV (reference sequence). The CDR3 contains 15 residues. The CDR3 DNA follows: TGTGCCAGCGGTATAGTGGGGGGAGCCCAAGAGACCCAGTACTTC. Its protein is CASGIVGGAQETQYF.

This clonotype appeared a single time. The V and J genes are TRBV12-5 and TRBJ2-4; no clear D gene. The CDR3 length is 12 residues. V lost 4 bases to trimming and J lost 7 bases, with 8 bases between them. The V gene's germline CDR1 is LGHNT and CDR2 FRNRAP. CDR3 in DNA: TGTGCTAGTGGTTCAGGTCTGAACATTCAGTACTTC. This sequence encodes CASGSGLNIQYF.

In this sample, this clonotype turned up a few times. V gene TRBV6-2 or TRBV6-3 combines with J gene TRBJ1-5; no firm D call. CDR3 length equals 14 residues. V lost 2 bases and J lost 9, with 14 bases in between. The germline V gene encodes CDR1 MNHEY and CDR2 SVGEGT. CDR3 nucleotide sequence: TGTGCCAGCAGTTACGGACCTGGGTTGAGGCCCCAGCATTTT. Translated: CASSYGPGLRPQHF.

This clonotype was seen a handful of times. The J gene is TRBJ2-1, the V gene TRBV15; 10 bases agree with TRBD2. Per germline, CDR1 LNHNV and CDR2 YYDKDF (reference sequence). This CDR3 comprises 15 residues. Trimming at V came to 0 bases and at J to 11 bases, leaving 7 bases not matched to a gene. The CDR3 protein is CATSRDLGLANKQFF. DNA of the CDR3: TGTGCCACCAGCAGAGATCTGGGACTAGCGAATAAGCAGTTCTTC. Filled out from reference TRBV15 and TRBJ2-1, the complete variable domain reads DAMVIQNPRYQVTQFGKPVTLSCSQTLNHNVMYWYQQKSSQAPKLLFHYYDKDFNNEADTPDNFQSRRPNTSFCFLDIRSPGLGDTAMYLCATSRDLGLANKQFFGPGTRLTVL.

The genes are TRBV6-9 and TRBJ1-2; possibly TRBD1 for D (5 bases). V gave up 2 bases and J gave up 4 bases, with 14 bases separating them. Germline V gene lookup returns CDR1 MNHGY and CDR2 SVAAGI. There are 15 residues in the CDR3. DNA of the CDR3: TGTGCCAGCAGTTATGGGGGATTAGTTAGCTATGGCTACACCTTC. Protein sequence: CASSYGGLVSYGYTF.

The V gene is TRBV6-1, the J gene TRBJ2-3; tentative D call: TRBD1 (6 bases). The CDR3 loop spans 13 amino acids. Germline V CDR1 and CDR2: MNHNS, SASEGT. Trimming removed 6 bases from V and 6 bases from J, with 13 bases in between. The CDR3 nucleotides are TGTGCCAGCAGGGGACAAGGGCATGATACGCAGTATTTT. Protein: CASRGQGHDTQYF.

This chain's CDR3 is CASSPQSDSGYTF. The CDR3 coding sequence is TGTGCCAGCTCACCACAATCGGATAGTGGCTACACCTTC. The V gene is TRBV18, the J gene TRBJ1-2; D call uncertain. The CDR3 has 13 residues. Germline V gene sequence: CDR1 KGHSH, CDR2 LQKENI. V shed 1 base and J shed 7 bases, with 10 bases lying between them.

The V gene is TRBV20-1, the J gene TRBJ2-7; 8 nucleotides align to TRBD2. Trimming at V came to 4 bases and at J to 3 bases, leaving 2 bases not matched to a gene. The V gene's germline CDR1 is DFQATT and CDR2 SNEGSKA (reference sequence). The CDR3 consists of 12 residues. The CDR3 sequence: CSATGGVYEQYF. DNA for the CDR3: TGCAGTGCTACGGGGGGGGTCTACGAGCAGTACTTC.

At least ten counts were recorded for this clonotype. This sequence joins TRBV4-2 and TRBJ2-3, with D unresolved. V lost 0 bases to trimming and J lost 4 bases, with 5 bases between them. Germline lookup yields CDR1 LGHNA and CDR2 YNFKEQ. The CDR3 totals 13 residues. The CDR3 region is CASSQDLPDTQYF. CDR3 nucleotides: TGTGCCAGCAGCCAAGATCTCCCAGATACGCAGTATTTT.

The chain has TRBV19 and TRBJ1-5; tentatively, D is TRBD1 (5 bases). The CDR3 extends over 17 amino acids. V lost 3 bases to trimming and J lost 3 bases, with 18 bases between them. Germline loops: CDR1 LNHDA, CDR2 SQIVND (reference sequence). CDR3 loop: CASSMGDPTPHNQPQHF. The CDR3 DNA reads TGTGCCAGTAGTATGGGGGATCCGACCCCCCACAATCAGCCCCAGCATTTT.

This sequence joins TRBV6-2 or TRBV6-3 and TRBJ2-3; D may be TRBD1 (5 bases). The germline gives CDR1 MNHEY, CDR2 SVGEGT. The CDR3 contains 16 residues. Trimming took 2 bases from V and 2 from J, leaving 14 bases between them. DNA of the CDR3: TGTGCCAGCAGTTACGATGGGCAGGGATTCACAGATACGCAGTATTTT. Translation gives CASSYDGQGFTDTQYF.

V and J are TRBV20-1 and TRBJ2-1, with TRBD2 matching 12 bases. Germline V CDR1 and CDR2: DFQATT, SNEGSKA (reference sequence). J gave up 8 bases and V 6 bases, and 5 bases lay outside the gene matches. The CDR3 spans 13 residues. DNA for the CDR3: TGCAGTGCGCCGGGACTAGCGGGTCATGAGCAGTTCTTC. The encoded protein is CSAPGLAGHEQFF.

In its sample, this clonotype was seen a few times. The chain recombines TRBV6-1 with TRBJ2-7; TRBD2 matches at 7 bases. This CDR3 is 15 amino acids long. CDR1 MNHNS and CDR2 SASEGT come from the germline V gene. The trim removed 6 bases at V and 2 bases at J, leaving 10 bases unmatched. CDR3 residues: CASRPLRDYAYEQYF. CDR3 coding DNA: TGTGCCAGCAGACCCCTTAGGGACTACGCCTACGAGCAGTACTTC.

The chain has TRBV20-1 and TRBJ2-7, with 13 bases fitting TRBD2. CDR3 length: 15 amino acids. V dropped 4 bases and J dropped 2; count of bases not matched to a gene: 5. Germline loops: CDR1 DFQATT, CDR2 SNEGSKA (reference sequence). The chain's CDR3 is CSANDGLAGAYEQYF. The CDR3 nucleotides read TGCAGTGCTAATGACGGACTAGCGGGAGCCTACGAGCAGTACTTC.

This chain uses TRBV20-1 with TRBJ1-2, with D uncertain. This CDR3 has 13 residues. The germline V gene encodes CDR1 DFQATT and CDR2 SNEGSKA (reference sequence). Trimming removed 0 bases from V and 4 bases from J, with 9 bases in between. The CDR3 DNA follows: TGCAGTGCTAGAGATCAAGCAGCCTATGGCTACACCTTC. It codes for CSARDQAAYGYTF.

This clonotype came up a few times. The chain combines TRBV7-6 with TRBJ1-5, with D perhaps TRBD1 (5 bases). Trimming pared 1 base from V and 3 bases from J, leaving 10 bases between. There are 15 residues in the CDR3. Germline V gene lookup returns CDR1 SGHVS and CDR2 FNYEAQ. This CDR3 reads CASSLGAGPNQPQHF. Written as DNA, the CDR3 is TGTGCCAGCAGCTTAGGGGCAGGGCCCAATCAGCCCCAGCATTTT.

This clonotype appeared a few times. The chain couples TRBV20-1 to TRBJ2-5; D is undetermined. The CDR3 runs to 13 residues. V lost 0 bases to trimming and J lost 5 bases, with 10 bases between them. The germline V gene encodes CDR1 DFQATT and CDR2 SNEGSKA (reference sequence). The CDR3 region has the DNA TGCAGTGCTAGAGACCGCAGCCGGGAGACCCAGTACTTC. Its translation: CSARDRSRETQYF.

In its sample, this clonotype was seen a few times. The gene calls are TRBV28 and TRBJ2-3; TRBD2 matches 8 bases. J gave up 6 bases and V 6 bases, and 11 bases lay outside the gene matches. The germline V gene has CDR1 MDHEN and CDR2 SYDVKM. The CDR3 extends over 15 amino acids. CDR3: CASSMNGRASDTQYF. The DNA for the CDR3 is TGTGCCAGCAGCATGAACGGGAGGGCCTCGGATACGCAGTATTTT.

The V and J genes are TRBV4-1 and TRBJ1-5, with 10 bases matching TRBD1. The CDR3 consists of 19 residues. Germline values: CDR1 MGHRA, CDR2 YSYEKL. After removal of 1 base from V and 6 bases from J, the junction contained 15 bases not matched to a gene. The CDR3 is CASSQGGGDRGGIGQPQHF. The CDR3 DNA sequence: TGCGCCAGCAGCCAAGGCGGAGGGGACAGGGGAGGGATAGGTCAGCCCCAGCATTTT.

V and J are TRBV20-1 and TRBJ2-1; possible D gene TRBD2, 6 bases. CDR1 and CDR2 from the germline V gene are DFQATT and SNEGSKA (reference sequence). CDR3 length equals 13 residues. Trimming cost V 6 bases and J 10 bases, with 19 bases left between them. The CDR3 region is CSARVGGAYEQFF. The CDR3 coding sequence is TGCAGTGCCCGGGTAGGAGGGGCCTACGAGCAGTTCTTC.

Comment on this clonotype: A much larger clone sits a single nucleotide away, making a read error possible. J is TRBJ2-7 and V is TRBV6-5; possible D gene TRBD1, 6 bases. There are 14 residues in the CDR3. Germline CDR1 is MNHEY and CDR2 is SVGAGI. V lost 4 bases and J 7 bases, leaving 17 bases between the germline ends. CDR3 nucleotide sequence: TGTGCCAGCAGTTCGACAGGCGAAGTGAGAGAGCAGTACTTC. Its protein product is CASSSTGEVREQYF.

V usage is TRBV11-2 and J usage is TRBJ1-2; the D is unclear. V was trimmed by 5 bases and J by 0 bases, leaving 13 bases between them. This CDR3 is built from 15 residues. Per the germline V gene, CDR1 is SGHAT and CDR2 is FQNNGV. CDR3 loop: CASSPRPNANYGYTF. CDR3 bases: TGTGCCAGCAGCCCACGACCGAACGCTAACTATGGCTACACCTTC.

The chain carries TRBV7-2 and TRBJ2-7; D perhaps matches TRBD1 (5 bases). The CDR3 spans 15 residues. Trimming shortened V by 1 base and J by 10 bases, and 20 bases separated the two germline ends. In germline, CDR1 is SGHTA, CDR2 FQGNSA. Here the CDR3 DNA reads TGTGCCAGCAGCTTAGATATGACAGCCTCAATCGAACAGTACTTC. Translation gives CASSLDMTASIEQYF.